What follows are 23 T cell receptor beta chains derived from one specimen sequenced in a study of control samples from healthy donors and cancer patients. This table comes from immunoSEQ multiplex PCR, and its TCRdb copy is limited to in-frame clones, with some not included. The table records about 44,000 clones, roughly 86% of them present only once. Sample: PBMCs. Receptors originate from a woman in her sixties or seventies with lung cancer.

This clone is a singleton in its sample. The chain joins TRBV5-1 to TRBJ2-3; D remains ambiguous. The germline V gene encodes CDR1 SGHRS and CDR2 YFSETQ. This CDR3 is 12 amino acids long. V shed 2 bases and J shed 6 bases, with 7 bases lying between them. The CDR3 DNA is TGCGCCAGCAGCTTAGGAGTCGATACGCAGTATTTT. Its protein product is CASSLGVDTQYF.

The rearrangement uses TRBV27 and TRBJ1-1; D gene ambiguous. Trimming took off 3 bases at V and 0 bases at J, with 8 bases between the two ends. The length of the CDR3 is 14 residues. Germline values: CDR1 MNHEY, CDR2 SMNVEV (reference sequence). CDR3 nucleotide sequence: TGTGCCAGCAGTTTGGTGGGAATGAACACTGAAGCTTTCTTT. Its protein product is CASSLVGMNTEAFF.

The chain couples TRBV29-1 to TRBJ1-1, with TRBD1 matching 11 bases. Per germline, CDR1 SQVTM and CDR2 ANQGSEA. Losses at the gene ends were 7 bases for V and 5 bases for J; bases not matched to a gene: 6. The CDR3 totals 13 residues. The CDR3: CSGGTGGFTEAFF. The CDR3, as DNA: TGCAGCGGGGGGACAGGGGGGTTTACTGAAGCTTTCTTT.

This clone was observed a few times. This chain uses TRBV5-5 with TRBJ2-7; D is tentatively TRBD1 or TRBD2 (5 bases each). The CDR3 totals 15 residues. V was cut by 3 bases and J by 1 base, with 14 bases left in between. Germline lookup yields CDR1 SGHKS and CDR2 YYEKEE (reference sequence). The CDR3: CASSSHWDRSYEQYF. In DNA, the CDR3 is TGTGCCAGCAGCTCCCATTGGGACCGGTCCTACGAGCAGTACTTC.

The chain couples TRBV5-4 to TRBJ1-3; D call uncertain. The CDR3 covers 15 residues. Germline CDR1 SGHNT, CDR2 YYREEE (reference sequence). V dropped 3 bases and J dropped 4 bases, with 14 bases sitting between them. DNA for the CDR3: TGTGCCAGCAGCTCCGGGCTCGTTGGGGGAAACACCATATATTTT. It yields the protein CASSSGLVGGNTIYF.

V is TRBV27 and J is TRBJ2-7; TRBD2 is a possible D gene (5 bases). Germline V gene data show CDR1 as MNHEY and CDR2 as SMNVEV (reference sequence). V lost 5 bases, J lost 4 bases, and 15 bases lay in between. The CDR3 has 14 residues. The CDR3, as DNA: TGTGCCAGCAGTCGTGGTGCACGAGGGTACGAGCAGTACTTC. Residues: CASSRGARGYEQYF.

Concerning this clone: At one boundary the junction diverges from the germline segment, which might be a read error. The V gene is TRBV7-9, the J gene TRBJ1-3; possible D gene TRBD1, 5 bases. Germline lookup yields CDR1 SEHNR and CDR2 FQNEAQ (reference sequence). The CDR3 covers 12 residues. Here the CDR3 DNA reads TGTGCCAGCAGCTTAGGTCGAGGACAAGAGGATTTT. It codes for CASSLGRGQEDF.

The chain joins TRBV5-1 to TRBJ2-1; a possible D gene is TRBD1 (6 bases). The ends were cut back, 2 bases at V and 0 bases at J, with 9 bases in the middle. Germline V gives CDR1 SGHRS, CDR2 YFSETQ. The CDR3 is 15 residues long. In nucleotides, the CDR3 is TGCGCCAGCAGCTTAGGGGGAGACTCCTACAATGAGCAGTTCTTC. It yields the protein CASSLGGDSYNEQFF. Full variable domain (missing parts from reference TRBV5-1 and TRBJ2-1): KAGVTQTPRYLIKTRGQQVTLSCSPISGHRSVSWYQQTPGQGLQFLFEYFSETQRNKGNFPGRFSGRQFSNSRSEMNVSTLELGDSALYLCASSLGGDSYNEQFFGPGTRLTVL.

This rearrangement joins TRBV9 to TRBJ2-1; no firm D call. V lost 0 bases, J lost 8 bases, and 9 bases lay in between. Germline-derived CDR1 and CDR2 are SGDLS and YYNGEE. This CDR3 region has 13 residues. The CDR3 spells CASSVVPRHEQFF. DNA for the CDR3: TGTGCCAGCAGCGTAGTGCCTCGGCATGAGCAGTTCTTC.

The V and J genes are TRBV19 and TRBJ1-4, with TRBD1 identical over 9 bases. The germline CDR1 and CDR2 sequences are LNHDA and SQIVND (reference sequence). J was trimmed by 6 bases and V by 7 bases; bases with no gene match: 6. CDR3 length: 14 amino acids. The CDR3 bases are TGTGCCAGTAAACGGACAGGGGAGGATGAAAAACTGTTTTTT. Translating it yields CASKRTGEDEKLFF.

In DNA, the CDR3 is TGCGCCAGCGCCCTCGGACCGACTAATGAAAAACTGTTTTTT. As protein: CASALGPTNEKLFF. The chain combines TRBV5-1 with TRBJ1-4; D remains ambiguous. Germline loops: CDR1 SGHRS, CDR2 YFSETQ. The V gene lost 7 bases and the J gene lost 2 bases, with 12 bases spanning the gap. CDR3 size: 14 residues.

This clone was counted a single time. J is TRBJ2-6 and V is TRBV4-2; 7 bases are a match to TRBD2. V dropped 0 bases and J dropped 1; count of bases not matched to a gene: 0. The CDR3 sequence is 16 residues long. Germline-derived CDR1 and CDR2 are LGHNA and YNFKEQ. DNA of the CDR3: TGTGCCAGCAGCCAAGAGGGGGGGTCTGGGGCCAACGTCCTGACTTTC. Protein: CASSQEGGSGANVLTF.

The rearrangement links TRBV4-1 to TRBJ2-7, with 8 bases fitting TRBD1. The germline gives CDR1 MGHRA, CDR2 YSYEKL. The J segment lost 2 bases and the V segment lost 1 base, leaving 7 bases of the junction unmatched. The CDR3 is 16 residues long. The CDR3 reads CASSQGGQGTTYEQYF. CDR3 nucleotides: TGCGCCAGCAGCCAAGGAGGACAGGGCACCACCTACGAGCAGTACTTC.

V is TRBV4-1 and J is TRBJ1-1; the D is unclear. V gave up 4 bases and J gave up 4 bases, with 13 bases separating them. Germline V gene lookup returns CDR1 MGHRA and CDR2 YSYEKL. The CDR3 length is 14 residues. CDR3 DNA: TGCGCCAGCAGCCGCGCAAGCCCGGGCACTGAAGCTTTCTTT. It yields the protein CASSRASPGTEAFF.

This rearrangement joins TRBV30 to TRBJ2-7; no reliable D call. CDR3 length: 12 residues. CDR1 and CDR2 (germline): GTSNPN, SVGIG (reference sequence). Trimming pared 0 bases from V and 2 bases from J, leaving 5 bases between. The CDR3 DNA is TGTGCCTGGAGTGTTAGAACCTACGAGCAGTACTTC. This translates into CAWSVRTYEQYF.

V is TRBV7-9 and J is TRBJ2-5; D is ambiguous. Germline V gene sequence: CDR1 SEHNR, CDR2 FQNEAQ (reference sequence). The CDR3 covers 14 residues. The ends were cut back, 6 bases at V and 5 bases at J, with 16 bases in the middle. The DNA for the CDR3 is TGTGCCAGCAGGTCCGACATCGGTAGGGAGACCCAGTACTTC. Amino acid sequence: CASRSDIGRETQYF.

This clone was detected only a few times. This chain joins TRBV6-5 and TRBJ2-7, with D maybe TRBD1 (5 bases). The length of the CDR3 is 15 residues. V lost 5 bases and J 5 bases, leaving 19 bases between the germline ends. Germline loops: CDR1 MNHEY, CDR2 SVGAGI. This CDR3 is CASSPSQGIPHEQYF. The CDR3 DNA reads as TGTGCCAGCAGTCCGAGTCAGGGAATCCCCCACGAGCAGTACTTC.

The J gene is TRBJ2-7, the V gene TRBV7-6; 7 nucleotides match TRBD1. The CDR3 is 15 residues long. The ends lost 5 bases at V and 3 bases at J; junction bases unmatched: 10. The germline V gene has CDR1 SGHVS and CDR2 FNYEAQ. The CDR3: CASSHGTDNHYEQYF. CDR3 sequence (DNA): TGTGCCAGCAGCCACGGGACAGACAACCACTACGAGCAGTACTTC.

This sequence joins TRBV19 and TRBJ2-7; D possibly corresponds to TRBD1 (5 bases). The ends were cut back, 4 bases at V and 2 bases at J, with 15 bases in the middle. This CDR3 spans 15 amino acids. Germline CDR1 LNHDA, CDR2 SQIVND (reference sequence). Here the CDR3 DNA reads TGTGCCAGTAGTACTGTTGGGGCAGGGCCCTACGAGCAGTACTTC. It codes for CASSTVGAGPYEQYF.

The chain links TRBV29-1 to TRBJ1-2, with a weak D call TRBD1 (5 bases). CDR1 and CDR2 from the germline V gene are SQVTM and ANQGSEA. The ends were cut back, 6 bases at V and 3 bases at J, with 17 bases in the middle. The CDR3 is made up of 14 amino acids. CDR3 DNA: TGCAGCGTAAGCCCCAGGGTAGGGGACTATGGCTACACCTTC. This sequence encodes CSVSPRVGDYGYTF.

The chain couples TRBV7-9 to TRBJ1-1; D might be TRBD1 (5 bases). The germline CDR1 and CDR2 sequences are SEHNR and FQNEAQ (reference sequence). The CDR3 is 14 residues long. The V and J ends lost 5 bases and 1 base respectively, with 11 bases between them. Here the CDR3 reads CASSMGTTNTEAFF. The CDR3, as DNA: TGTGCCAGCAGCATGGGGACCACGAACACTGAAGCTTTCTTT.

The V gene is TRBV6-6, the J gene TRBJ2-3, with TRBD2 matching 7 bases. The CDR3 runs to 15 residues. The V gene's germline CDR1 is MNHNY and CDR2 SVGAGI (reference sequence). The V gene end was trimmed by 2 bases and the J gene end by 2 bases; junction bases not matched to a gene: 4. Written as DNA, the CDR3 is TGTGCCAGCAGTTACGGGGCGGGAGTCACAGATACGCAGTATTTT. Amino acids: CASSYGAGVTDTQYF.

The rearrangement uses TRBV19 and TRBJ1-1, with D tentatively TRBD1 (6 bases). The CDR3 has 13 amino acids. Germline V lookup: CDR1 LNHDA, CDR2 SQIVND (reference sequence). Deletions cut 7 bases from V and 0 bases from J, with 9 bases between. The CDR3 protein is CASMTGLNTEAFF. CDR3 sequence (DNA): TGTGCCAGTATGACAGGATTGAACACTGAAGCTTTCTTT. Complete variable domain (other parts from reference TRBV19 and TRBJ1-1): DGGITQSPKYLFRKEGQNVTLSCEQNLNHDAMYWYRQDPGQGLRLIYYSQIVNDFQKGDIAEGYSVSREKKESFPLTVTSAQKNPTAFYLCASMTGLNTEAFFGQGTRLTVV.